A single sample is the source of the 18 T cell receptor beta chains below, sequenced in a study of vaccination effects on CD4 cells after COVID-19. Before sequencing, viral peptide pools were used by the ViraFEST assay to expand antigen-specific CD4+ T cells. A 10-day culture period preceded the isolation of CD4+ T cells. These TCRs' antigens remain unknown. Clones were sequenced by immunoSEQ multiplex PCR, and TCRdb holds only the in-frame ones, with some missing. The sample consists of some 59,000 clones, around 75% of them appearing once. The sequencing used CD4+ T cells from PBMCs cultured with HCoV-229E spike peptides, collected before COVID-19 vaccination. The receptors here all came from a human donor who received a COVID-19 vaccine.

The chain employs TRBV18 and TRBJ1-5, with D unresolved. Between the trimmed V and J ends, which lost 6 bases and 2 bases, there was a span of 11 bases. Germline V gene lookup returns CDR1 KGHSH and CDR2 LQKENI. The CDR3 sequence is 14 residues long. The CDR3 loop is CASSLNQGNQPQHF. Written as DNA, the CDR3 is TGTGCCAGCTCCTTAAACCAGGGCAATCAGCCCCAGCATTTT.

The V and J genes are TRBV18 and TRBJ2-5, with 8 bases that match TRBD2. Germline CDR1 KGHSH, CDR2 LQKENI. This CDR3 spans 15 amino acids. The V segment lost 2 bases and the J segment 1 base; nucleotides outside the gene matches: 3. The CDR3 here is CASSPVAGPQETQYF. The CDR3, as DNA: TGTGCCAGCTCACCAGTAGCGGGGCCCCAAGAGACCCAGTACTTC.

This sequence joins TRBV6-5 and TRBJ1-1, with 8 positions matching TRBD1. CDR1 is MNHEY, CDR2 SVGAGI, per germline. The length of the CDR3 is 15 residues. Trimming at V came to 6 bases and at J to 5 bases, leaving 11 bases not matched to a gene. The CDR3 coding sequence is TGTGCCAGCAGGGACTCAGGACAGGGAACTACTGAAGCTTTCTTT. This gives the protein CASRDSGQGTTEAFF.

V gene TRBV18 combines with J gene TRBJ1-2, with 10 nucleotides matching TRBD1. CDR3 length: 15 residues. V dropped 4 bases and J dropped 4; count of bases not matched to a gene: 6. Germline V gene sequence: CDR1 KGHSH, CDR2 LQKENI. The CDR3 here is CASSLAGTGVYGYTF. In DNA, the CDR3 is TGTGCCAGCTCACTTGCAGGGACAGGGGTCTATGGCTACACCTTC.

The chain has TRBV28 and TRBJ2-5, with D hard to call. The V gene lost 4 bases and the J gene lost 2 bases, with 5 bases spanning the gap. Per germline, CDR1 MDHEN and CDR2 SYDVKM. The CDR3 runs to 12 residues. CDR3 sequence (DNA): TGTGCCAGCAGTTCCGTACAAGAGACCCAGTACTTC. Amino acid sequence: CASSSVQETQYF.

J is TRBJ1-1 and V is TRBV6-5; a weak D match, TRBD1 (6 bases). CDR1 is MNHEY, CDR2 SVGAGI, per germline. V shed 6 bases and J shed 4 bases, with 15 bases lying between them. This CDR3 comprises 14 residues. This CDR3 is CASRSELGGTEAFF. For the CDR3, the DNA is TGTGCCAGCAGGTCGGAGCTAGGGGGCACTGAAGCTTTCTTT.

The CDR3 coding sequence is TGTGCCTGGGCCGGGGCAGCGGGGGACGAGCAGTACGTC. Translating gives CAWAGAAGDEQYV. This sequence joins TRBV30 and TRBJ2-7; 8 nucleotides match TRBD2. The J segment lost 5 bases and the V segment lost 5 bases, leaving 8 bases of the junction unmatched. In germline, CDR1 is GTSNPN, CDR2 SVGIG (reference sequence). There are 13 residues in the CDR3.

This chain connects TRBV11-2 to TRBJ2-3, with no clear D. CDR3 length equals 15 residues. V dropped 5 bases and J dropped 5 bases, with 17 bases sitting between them. Germline V CDR1 and CDR2: SGHAT, FQNNGV. Here the CDR3 DNA reads TGTGCCAGCAGCCAGACCGCGACTCGCGTAGATACGCAGTATTTT. It codes for CASSQTATRVDTQYF. Combining the CDR3 with reference TRBV11-2 and TRBJ2-3 gives the whole variable domain EAGVAQSPRYKIIEKRQSVAFWCNPISGHATLYWYQQILGQGPKLLIQFQNNGVVDDSQLPKDRFSAERLKGVDSTLKIQPAKLEDSAVYLCASSQTATRVDTQYFGPGTRLTVL.

This rearrangement joins TRBV10-1 to TRBJ2-5; 8 nucleotides agree with TRBD1. The V gene's germline CDR1 is WNHNN and CDR2 SYGVQD (reference sequence). The CDR3 consists of 13 residues. V lost 0 bases to trimming and J lost 7 bases; unmatched junction nucleotides: 1. The CDR3 DNA is TGCGCCAGCAGTGAGTCTGACAGGGGGACCCAGTACTTC. It codes for CASSESDRGTQYF.

The V and J genes are TRBV7-9 and TRBJ1-2; D perhaps matches TRBD1 (5 bases). Looked up from germline, CDR1 is SEHNR and CDR2 is FQNEAQ (reference sequence). The CDR3 sequence is 15 residues long. V was clipped by 3 bases and J by 8 bases, with 19 bases between them. The CDR3 spells CASSFEVPGPGGYTF. Here the CDR3 DNA reads TGTGCCAGCAGCTTCGAGGTGCCGGGGCCGGGAGGCTACACCTTC.

The rearrangement links TRBV5-1 to TRBJ2-5; 8 nucleotides agree with TRBD2. Germline CDR1 reads SGHRS; CDR2 reads YFSETQ. CDR3 length: 16 amino acids. The V segment lost 0 bases and the J segment 5 bases; nucleotides outside the gene matches: 9. CDR3 amino acids: CASSLAGGDPVETQYF. In DNA form, the CDR3 reads TGCGCCAGCAGCTTGGCCGGGGGGGACCCGGTGGAGACCCAGTACTTC.

J is TRBJ2-5 and V is TRBV6-5; D possibly corresponds to TRBD1 (5 bases). The V gene lost 2 bases and the J gene lost 2 bases, with 9 bases spanning the gap. Per germline, CDR1 MNHEY and CDR2 SVGAGI. This CDR3 is 14 amino acids long. The CDR3 sequence is CASSYDSQQETQYF. CDR3 in DNA: TGTGCCAGCAGTTACGACAGCCAACAAGAGACCCAGTACTTC.

The gene calls are TRBV12-5 and TRBJ2-3, with a weak D call TRBD1 (6 bases). V was trimmed by 0 bases and J by 2 bases, leaving 18 bases between them. CDR3 length: 18 amino acids. Per the germline V gene, CDR1 is LGHNT and CDR2 is FRNRAP. The CDR3 here is CASGLVEDGQLNTDTQYF. The CDR3, as DNA: TGTGCTAGTGGTTTGGTAGAGGATGGACAGTTGAACACAGATACGCAGTATTTT.

The chain recombines TRBV11-3 with TRBJ2-2, with TRBD2 matching over 15 bases. After removal of 5 bases from V and 4 bases from J, the junction contained 8 bases not matched to a gene. The CDR3 spans 18 residues. The germline V gene has CDR1 SGHNT and CDR2 YENEEA. The CDR3: CASSLSGLAGGFTGELFF. In nucleotides, the CDR3 is TGTGCCAGCAGCCTCTCGGGACTAGCGGGGGGATTCACCGGGGAGCTGTTTTTT. The entire variable domain, with the rest obtained from reference TRBV11-3 and TRBJ2-2, is as follows: EAGVVQSPRYKIIEKKQPVAFWCNPISGHNTLYWYLQNLGQGPELLIRYENEEAVDDSQLPKDRFSAERLKGVDSTLKIQPAELGDSAVYLCASSLSGLAGGFTGELFFGEGSRLTVL.

The chain employs TRBV18 and TRBJ1-5; D not certain. Germline loops: CDR1 KGHSH, CDR2 LQKENI. This CDR3 region has 12 residues. V was trimmed by 2 bases and J by 5 bases, leaving 4 bases between them. CDR3 residues: CASSPSDQPQHF. The CDR3, as DNA: TGTGCCAGCTCACCAAGTGATCAGCCCCAGCATTTT.

CDR3 amino acids: CASSRQGGTDTQYF. The CDR3 DNA sequence: TGTGCCAGCTCACGACAGGGGGGCACAGATACGCAGTATTTT. V gene TRBV18 combines with J gene TRBJ2-3, with TRBD1 identical over 9 bases. The CDR3 sequence is 14 residues long. Losses at the gene ends were 4 bases for V and 1 base for J; bases not matched to a gene: 0. The V gene's germline CDR1 is KGHSH and CDR2 LQKENI.

V gene TRBV7-2 combines with J gene TRBJ2-7; the D call may be TRBD1 or TRBD2 (5 bases each). CDR1 is SGHTA, CDR2 FQGNSA, per germline. The CDR3 totals 13 residues. V dropped 5 bases and J dropped 5 bases, with 13 bases sitting between them. The CDR3 is CASSVGPLDEQYV. The CDR3 DNA sequence: TGTGCCAGCAGCGTGGGACCGTTAGACGAGCAGTACGTC.

J is TRBJ2-1 and V is TRBV6-5; D gene uncertain. Germline V gene sequence: CDR1 MNHEY, CDR2 SVGAGI. This CDR3 has 16 residues. V was shortened by 2 bases and J by 0 bases, with 11 bases between the two germline ends. This chain's CDR3 is CASSYGPSSSYNEQFF. The CDR3 DNA follows: TGTGCCAGCAGTTACGGGCCCTCTAGCTCCTACAATGAGCAGTTCTTC.